This TCR beta chain stems from a study of cytomegalovirus exposure and HLA in healthy donors. Study findings and constraints: Later work associated fewer than 20,000 TCR beta sequences with HLA alleles at 0.05 false discovery rate. The authors later linked a missense DCLRE1C variant to TCR beta V- and J-gene trimming.

Remarks on this clone: Its antigen is unidentified.

The CDR3 extends over 15 amino acids. CDR1 is GTSNPN and CDR2 is SVGIG in the germline V gene (reference sequence). Unmatched junction bases numbered 5, after V lost 2 bases and J lost 6 bases. Healthy bone marrow donors made up the donor group. It was with 60 Vbeta and 13 Jbeta primers that the PCR ran. Method: immunoSEQ multiplex PCR; TCRdb's copy keeps in-frame clones and lacks some. The table lists around 130,000 clones, roughly 83% of them singletons. Specimen: PBMCs. This chain joins TRBV30 and TRBJ2-2, with TRBD2 matching 11 bases. The TCR originated in a man aged 18 to 29 in good health and CMV-seronegative. CDR3: CAWSLLAGGPGELFF. CDR3 bases: TGTGCCTGGAGTCTCTTAGCGGGAGGGCCCGGGGAGCTGTTTTTT.